Shown below are 15 T cell receptor beta chains from a single sample sequenced in a study of cytomegalovirus exposure and HLA in healthy donors. 60 Vbeta and 13 Jbeta primers were used in PCR. Measured with immunoSEQ multiplex PCR; TCRdb has only the in-frame clones, and not every one. The sample has about 180,000 clones; about 79% are singletons. The sequencing sample was made of PBMCs. Source of these receptors: a man aged 18 to 29 in good health and CMV-seronegative.

V usage is TRBV5-1 and J usage is TRBJ1-1; D might be TRBD1 (5 bases). Trimming left V 1 base short and J 0 bases short, with 13 bases between. Looked up from germline, CDR1 is SGHRS and CDR2 is YFSETQ. This CDR3 region has 16 residues. CDR3 protein: CASSLFQGSMNTEAFF. The CDR3 DNA reads as TGCGCCAGCAGCTTGTTTCAGGGTTCGATGAACACTGAAGCTTTCTTT.

In DNA, the CDR3 is TGTGCCTGGAGCCTCCCACGGTCTAACTATGGCTACACCTTC. Translating it yields CAWSLPRSNYGYTF. The chain employs TRBV30 and TRBJ1-2; D remains ambiguous. V was pared by 3 bases and J by 0 bases, with 11 bases between. Germline CDR1 reads GTSNPN; CDR2 reads SVGIG (reference sequence). The CDR3 sequence is 14 residues long.

V usage is TRBV2 and J usage is TRBJ1-1; 10 nucleotides align to TRBD1. The junction had 4 bases not matched to a gene; V was cut back by 8 bases and J by 10 bases. The CDR3 sequence is 11 residues long. CDR1 and CDR2 from the germline V gene are SNHLY and FYNNEI. The CDR3 loop is CASSWDRGAFF. In DNA form, the CDR3 reads TGTGCCAGCTCTTGGGACAGGGGAGCTTTCTTT.

In this sample, this clone turned up a few times. The chain links TRBV13 to TRBJ1-3, with no clear D. The CDR3 spans 12 residues. Trimming left V 5 bases short and J 11 bases short, with 13 bases between. Germline CDR1 PRHDT, CDR2 FYEKMQ (reference sequence). The CDR3 protein is CASSLSGVAIYF. CDR3 coding DNA: TGTGCCAGCAGCCTCTCAGGCGTGGCCATATATTTT.

The V gene is TRBV18, the J gene TRBJ2-5, with 10 bases that match TRBD1. The germline V gene has CDR1 KGHSH and CDR2 LQKENI. The CDR3 has 13 amino acids. V lost 3 bases and J lost 7; bases outside the gene matches: 2. CDR3 nucleotide sequence: TGTGCCAGCTCACCGACAGGGGGCGGGACCCAGTACTTC. Its translation is CASSPTGGGTQYF.

V is TRBV28 and J is TRBJ1-4; possible D gene TRBD1, 6 bases. With 8 bases removed from V and 5 bases from J, the gap between germline ends came to 15 bases. CDR1 is MDHEN, CDR2 SYDVKM, per germline. The CDR3 loop spans 14 amino acids. CDR3 bases: TGTGCCAGCTCGTTAACAGGGTCAAATGAAAAACTGTTTTTT. Its translation: CASSLTGSNEKLFF. Looking up the rest from reference TRBV28 and TRBJ1-4 gives the full variable domain: DVKVTQSSRYLVKRTGEKVFLECVQDMDHENMFWYRQDPGLGLRLIYFSYDVKMKEKGDIPEGYSVSREKKERFSLILESASTNQTSMYLCASSLTGSNEKLFFGSGTQLSVL.

The chain links TRBV7-2 to TRBJ1-5; no firm D call. This CDR3 has 14 residues. Germline values: CDR1 SGHTA, CDR2 FQGNSA. V dropped 5 bases and J dropped 7 bases, with 15 bases sitting between them. In DNA, the CDR3 is TGTGCCAGCAGCCTATATACCGCGGAGCAGCCCCAGCATTTT. Protein: CASSLYTAEQPQHF. The entire variable domain, with the rest obtained from reference TRBV7-2 and TRBJ1-5, is as follows: GAGVSQSPSNKVTEKGKDVELRCDPISGHTALYWYRQSLGQGLEFLIYFQGNSAPDKSGLPSDRFSAERTGGSVSTLTIQRTQQEDSAVYLCASSLYTAEQPQHFGDGTRLSIL.

This chain connects TRBV27 to TRBJ2-7, with a weak D call TRBD2 (5 bases). Germline V gene sequence: CDR1 MNHEY, CDR2 SMNVEV (reference sequence). V was shortened by 5 bases and J by 4 bases, with 15 bases between the two germline ends. This CDR3 is built from 14 residues. The CDR3 DNA reads as TGTGCCAGCAGTGGACTGGGGAATCGTTACGAGCAGTACTTC. This translates into CASSGLGNRYEQYF.

In the case of this clone: Other DNA variants within this sample encode the same CDR3. The J gene is TRBJ1-2, the V gene TRBV6-6; 9 bases line up with TRBD1. CDR3 size: 15 residues. V lost 6 bases, J lost 3 bases, and 8 bases stayed unmatched. Germline CDR1 and CDR2: MNHNY and SVGAGI (reference sequence). CDR3 loop: CASRGTGSRDYGYTF. The CDR3 DNA sequence: TGTGCCAGCAGAGGGACAGGGAGCAGGGACTATGGCTACACCTTC.

The rearrangement links TRBV28 to TRBJ1-5, with 10 bases lining up with TRBD1. The V segment lost 7 bases and the J segment 7 bases; nucleotides outside the gene matches: 7. CDR3 size: 14 residues. CDR1 is MDHEN, CDR2 SYDVKM, per germline. The CDR3 spells CASIIRDRGQPQHF. CDR3 nucleotides: TGTGCCAGCATTATTCGGGACAGGGGACAGCCCCAGCATTTT. The complete variable domain, with remaining parts taken from reference TRBV28 and TRBJ1-5, reads DVKVTQSSRYLVKRTGEKVFLECVQDMDHENMFWYRQDPGLGLRLIYFSYDVKMKEKGDIPEGYSVSREKKERFSLILESASTNQTSMYLCASIIRDRGQPQHFGDGTRLSIL.

The chain combines TRBV13 with TRBJ2-6; no definite D call. V gave up 3 bases and J gave up 3 bases, with 9 bases separating them. CDR3 length: 15 residues. The germline V gene has CDR1 PRHDT and CDR2 FYEKMQ (reference sequence). CDR3 DNA: TGTGCCAGCAGCTTTCGGGTTGGTGGGGCCAACGTCCTGACTTTC. It codes for CASSFRVGGANVLTF.

This clone has a single count. The chain carries TRBV9 and TRBJ1-5; tentatively, D is TRBD1 (6 bases). The V gene's germline CDR1 is SGDLS and CDR2 YYNGEE. V was pared by 5 bases and J by 4 bases, with 13 bases between. CDR3 size: 14 residues. The CDR3 loop is CASRSGGPNQPQHF. Written as DNA, the CDR3 is TGTGCCAGCAGGAGTGGGGGCCCAAATCAGCCCCAGCATTTT.

This clone was counted once. The V gene is TRBV7-6, the J gene TRBJ1-2; tentative D call: TRBD1 (6 bases). Deletions cut 5 bases from V and 4 bases from J, with 11 bases between. The length of the CDR3 is 13 residues. The germline CDR1 and CDR2 sequences are SGHVS and FNYEAQ. The CDR3 spells CASSLQGTYGYTF. CDR3 coding DNA: TGTGCCAGCAGCCTACAGGGCACCTATGGCTACACCTTC.

This clone was recorded once. The chain recombines TRBV9 with TRBJ2-1, with D possibly being TRBD2 (6 bases). Germline CDR1 reads SGDLS; CDR2 reads YYNGEE. Trimming left V 4 bases short and J 2 bases short, with 22 bases between. This CDR3 is built from 18 residues. CDR3 coding DNA: TGTGCCAGCAGCCCCCCCAGTAGCGGACTAAACACCTACAATGAGCAGTTCTTC. It translates to CASSPPSSGLNTYNEQFF.

CDR3 coding DNA: TGTGCCAGCAGTCCCTGGACAGGGGGCTCCCACTGGCGTCAGCCCCAGCATTTT. It is translated as CASSPWTGGSHWRQPQHF. The chain recombines TRBV27 with TRBJ1-5; the match to TRBD1 covers 11 bases. Per the germline V gene, CDR1 is MNHEY and CDR2 is SMNVEV (reference sequence). This CDR3 has 18 residues. The V gene end was trimmed by 5 bases and the J gene end by 6 bases; junction bases not matched to a gene: 15.